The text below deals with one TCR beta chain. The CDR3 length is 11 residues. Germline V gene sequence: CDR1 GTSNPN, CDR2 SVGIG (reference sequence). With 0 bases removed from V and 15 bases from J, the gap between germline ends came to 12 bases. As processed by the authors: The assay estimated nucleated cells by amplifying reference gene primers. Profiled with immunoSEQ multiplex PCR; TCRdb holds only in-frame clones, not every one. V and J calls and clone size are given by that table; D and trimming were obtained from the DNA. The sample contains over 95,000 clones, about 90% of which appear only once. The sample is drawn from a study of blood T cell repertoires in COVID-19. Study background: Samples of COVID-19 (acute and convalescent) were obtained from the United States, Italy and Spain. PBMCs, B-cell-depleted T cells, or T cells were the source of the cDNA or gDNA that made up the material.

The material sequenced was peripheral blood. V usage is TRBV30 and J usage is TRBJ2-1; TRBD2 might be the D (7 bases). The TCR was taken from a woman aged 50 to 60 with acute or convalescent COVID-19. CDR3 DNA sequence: TGTGCCTGGAGTGTAAGGGGGGGCGCGTTCTTC. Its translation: CAWSVRGGAFF. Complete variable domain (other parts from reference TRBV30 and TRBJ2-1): SQTIHQWPATLVQPVGSPLSLECTVEGTSNPNLYWYRQAAGRGLQLLFYSVGIGQISSEVPQNLSASRPQDRQFILSSKKLLLSDSGFYLCAWSVRGGAFFGPGTRLTVL.